Detailed here is one T cell receptor beta chain. Its antigen remains unknown. Data came from immunoSEQ multiplex PCR; TCRdb stores just in-frame clones and leaves some out. The profile shows 300,000 to 400,000 clones, about 64% of them singletons. This sample is part of a study of cytotoxic CD8 clonotypes in ibrutinib-treated CLL. The CDR3 contains 16 residues. Losses at the gene ends were 5 bases for V and 6 bases for J; bases not matched to a gene: 9. Germline V gene sequence: CDR1 SGHVS, CDR2 FNYEAQ. Findings and caveats of the study: In sustained-remission versus progressing patients, sampling times differed.

The V call is TRBV7-6, the J call TRBJ2-2; 10 nucleotides align to TRBD1. The clonotype comes from a human donor with chronic lymphocytic leukemia. Sample: PBMCs, taken after 36 months of ibrutinib treatment. This CDR3 reads CASSLTPGQGAGELFF. DNA of the CDR3: TGTGCCAGCAGCCTAACACCTGGACAGGGGGCCGGGGAGCTGTTTTTT.